What follows are 20 T cell receptor beta chains derived from one specimen sequenced in a study of OX40 agonist ivuxolimab in advanced cancers. Profiled with immunoSEQ multiplex PCR; TCRdb holds only in-frame clones, not every one. Among 83,000 or so clones listed, around 84% were seen once. The specimen comprised CD4+ or CD8+ T cells sorted from blood, sampled in a trial of the OX40 agonist ivuxolimab. The receptors derive from an adult with an advanced solid tumor such as melanoma, head and neck, liver or kidney cancer.

This CDR3 reads CASREGQGEYSPLHF. The CDR3 DNA is TGCGCCAGCAGGGAAGGACAGGGGGAATATTCACCCCTCCACTTT. V is TRBV5-1 and J is TRBJ1-6; 10 bases line up with TRBD1. The length of the CDR3 is 15 residues. Germline V gene data show CDR1 as SGHRS and CDR2 as YFSETQ. With 5 bases clipped from V and 8 bases from J, the junction kept 7 bases outside the gene matches.

This chain connects TRBV7-9 to TRBJ1-6; D is unclear. Trimming shortened V by 7 bases and J by 7 bases, and 14 bases separated the two germline ends. In germline, CDR1 is SEHNR, CDR2 FQNEAQ (reference sequence). The length of the CDR3 is 14 residues. The CDR3 nucleotides are TGTGCCAGCACCAATCCCATACGGAATTCACCCCTCCACTTT. It yields the protein CASTNPIRNSPLHF.

The V call is TRBV2, the J call TRBJ1-2, with 8 bases fitting TRBD1. After removal of 8 bases from V and 4 bases from J, the junction contained 6 bases not matched to a gene. The CDR3 is 13 amino acids. Germline CDR1 is SNHLY and CDR2 is FYNNEI. The CDR3 bases are TGTGCCAGCGGTTCAACAGGGGGCTATGGCTACACCTTC. Encoded protein: CASGSTGGYGYTF.

The rearrangement uses TRBV9 and TRBJ2-1; 7 nucleotides line up with TRBD2. The CDR3 is 14 residues long. Trimming cost V 2 bases and J 3 bases; bases outside gene matches: 2. Germline-derived CDR1 and CDR2 are SGDLS and YYNGEE. The CDR3 loop reads CASSVAGDYNEQFF. As DNA, the CDR3 is TGTGCCAGCAGCGTTGCGGGGGACTACAATGAGCAGTTCTTC.

The chain recombines TRBV20-1 with TRBJ2-7; TRBD2 might be the D (6 bases). This CDR3 has 11 residues. Germline CDR1 and CDR2: DFQATT and SNEGSKA (reference sequence). The V and J ends lost 3 bases and 5 bases respectively, with 8 bases between them. The CDR3 sequence is CSASGGNEQYF. The CDR3 coding sequence is TGCAGTGCTAGTGGGGGGAACGAGCAGTACTTC.

J is TRBJ2-5 and V is TRBV12-5; no clear D gene. The V end lost 7 bases, the J end lost 3 bases, and 12 bases lay between the germline ends. Per germline, CDR1 LGHNT and CDR2 FRNRAP. The CDR3 covers 13 residues. CDR3 region: CASATLSEETQYF. DNA of the CDR3: TGTGCTAGTGCGACCTTGTCAGAAGAGACCCAGTACTTC. The full variable domain, rest sourced from reference TRBV12-5 and TRBJ2-5, is DARVTQTPRHKVTEMGQEVTMRCQPILGHNTVFWYRQTMMQGLELLAYFRNRAPLDDSGMPKDRFSAEMPDATLATLKIQPSEPRDSAVYFCASATLSEETQYFGPGTRLLVL.

The chain is built from TRBV27 and TRBJ2-7; 11 nucleotides match TRBD2. The CDR3 is 14 amino acids. CDR1 is MNHEY and CDR2 is SMNVEV in the germline V gene (reference sequence). After removal of 4 bases from V and 3 bases from J, the junction contained 2 bases not matched to a gene. CDR3 region: CASSSLAGGYEQYF. For the CDR3, the DNA is TGTGCCAGCAGTTCCCTAGCGGGGGGCTACGAGCAGTACTTC.

CDR3 region: CASSLSSNQPQHF. The CDR3 DNA reads as TGTGCCAGCAGCCTTAGTAGCAATCAGCCCCAGCATTTT. The J gene is TRBJ1-5, the V gene TRBV9; no reliable D call. Germline CDR1 and CDR2: SGDLS and YYNGEE. CDR3 size: 13 residues. The V gene lost 4 bases and the J gene lost 0 bases, with 5 bases spanning the gap.

This chain links TRBV5-1 with TRBJ1-1; 7 bases are shared with TRBD1. The CDR3 consists of 14 residues. Germline trimming cut 3 bases from V and 5 bases from J; bases unmatched to any gene: 7. In germline, CDR1 is SGHRS, CDR2 YFSETQ. The CDR3 sequence is CASSSQGRGTEAFF. In DNA form, the CDR3 reads TGCGCCAGCAGCTCACAGGGGAGGGGGACTGAAGCTTTCTTT.

V gene TRBV11-1 combines with J gene TRBJ1-1; D perhaps matches TRBD1 (5 bases). The length of the CDR3 is 16 residues. V was cut by 3 bases and J by 3 bases, with 17 bases left in between. The germline CDR1 and CDR2 sequences are SGHAT and FQDESV (reference sequence). CDR3 residues: CASSLGGGWKDTEAFF. CDR3 coding DNA: TGTGCCAGCAGCTTGGGCGGGGGGTGGAAGGACACTGAAGCTTTCTTT. The full variable domain, in which reference TRBV11-1 and TRBJ1-1 provide the parts outside the CDR3, is EAEVAQSPRYKITEKSQAVAFWCDPISGHATLYWYRQILGQGPELLVQFQDESVVDDSQLPKDRFSAERLKGVDSTLKIQPAELGDSAMYLCASSLGGGWKDTEAFFGQGTRLTVV.

This clone was seen a few times. The V and J genes are TRBV30 and TRBJ1-2, with D tentatively TRBD1 (5 bases). The germline gives CDR1 GTSNPN, CDR2 SVGIG (reference sequence). Trimming shortened V by 4 bases and J by 8 bases, and 17 bases separated the two germline ends. The CDR3 sequence is 13 residues long. The CDR3 loop reads CAWNGPRVGGYTF. The CDR3 DNA follows: TGTGCCTGGAACGGCCCCAGGGTAGGGGGCTACACCTTC.

This clone was counted between two and nine times. J is TRBJ1-2 and V is TRBV30; D is unclear. Germline lookup yields CDR1 GTSNPN and CDR2 SVGIG (reference sequence). The length of the CDR3 is 15 residues. V was pared by 3 bases and J by 2 bases, with 16 bases between. The DNA for the CDR3 is TGTGCCTGGAGCCCTGGGAGGGAGGTAAACTATGGCTACACCTTC. Translating gives CAWSPGREVNYGYTF.

This clone was observed a few times. Additional DNA sequences in this sample encode the identical CDR3. The V and J genes are TRBV6-1 and TRBJ2-5; 9 positions match TRBD2. This CDR3 is 17 amino acids long. With V trimmed by 2 bases and J by 5 bases, 12 bases remained unmatched. Germline CDR1 and CDR2: MNHNS and SASEGT. The CDR3 nucleotides are TGTGCCAGCAGTGAACACCCCCTTCTAGCGGGGTTTGAGACCCAGTACTTC. Amino acids: CASSEHPLLAGFETQYF.

CDR3 residues: CASSERQGAIYEQYF. The CDR3 DNA reads as TGTGCCAGCAGTGAAAGGCAGGGGGCGATCTACGAGCAGTACTTC. The chain joins TRBV2 to TRBJ2-7; 8 bases agree with TRBD1. Germline V lookup: CDR1 SNHLY, CDR2 FYNNEI. The CDR3 sequence is 15 residues long. J was trimmed by 3 bases and V by 2 bases; bases with no gene match: 6.

The rearrangement joins TRBV7-3 to TRBJ2-2, with TRBD1 matching 9 bases. The V gene end was trimmed by 5 bases and the J gene end by 8 bases; junction bases not matched to a gene: 9. This CDR3 contains 15 residues. Per germline, CDR1 SGHTA and CDR2 FQGTGA. The CDR3 bases are TGTGCCAGCAGCCCTACCGGACAGGGGCCTGGGGAGCTGTTTTTT. Protein product: CASSPTGQGPGELFF. Supplemented by reference TRBV7-3 and TRBJ2-2, the full variable domain reads GAGVSQTPSNKVTEKGKYVELRCDPISGHTALYWYRQSLGQGPEFLIYFQGTGAADDSGLPNDRFFAVRPEGSVSTLKIQRTERGDSAVYLCASSPTGQGPGELFFGEGSRLTVL.

This clone was recorded once. The V and J genes are TRBV5-1 and TRBJ1-1; 9 bases are shared with TRBD1. CDR3 length equals 13 residues. CDR1 is SGHRS and CDR2 is YFSETQ in the germline V gene. V gave up 7 bases and J gave up 5 bases; unmatched junction bases: 6. This chain's CDR3 is CASHQGTGTEAFF. The DNA for the CDR3 is TGCGCCAGCCACCAGGGGACAGGGACTGAAGCTTTCTTT. Drawing the rest from reference TRBV5-1 and TRBJ1-1, the complete variable domain is KAGVTQTPRYLIKTRGQQVTLSCSPISGHRSVSWYQQTPGQGLQFLFEYFSETQRNKGNFPGRFSGRQFSNSRSEMNVSTLELGDSALYLCASHQGTGTEAFFGQGTRLTVV.

The rearrangement joins TRBV30 to TRBJ1-4; unclear D gene. V lost 2 bases and J lost 5, with 9 bases in between. Germline CDR1 is GTSNPN and CDR2 is SVGIG (reference sequence). The CDR3 loop spans 13 amino acids. The CDR3, as DNA: TGTGCCTGGAGTAACGAGGCAAATGAAAAACTGTTTTTT. It translates to CAWSNEANEKLFF. Drawing the rest from reference TRBV30 and TRBJ1-4, the complete variable domain is SQTIHQWPATLVQPVGSPLSLECTVEGTSNPNLYWYRQAAGRGLQLLFYSVGIGQISSEVPQNLSASRPQDRQFILSSKKLLLSDSGFYLCAWSNEANEKLFFGSGTQLSVL.

The chain couples TRBV6-1 to TRBJ2-7, with D tentatively TRBD1 or TRBD2 (8 bases each). Germline lookup yields CDR1 MNHNS and CDR2 SASEGT. CDR3 length: 17 residues. V lost 4 bases to trimming and J lost 5 bases, with 24 bases between them. The CDR3 loop is CASSATYSGTGRHEQYF. CDR3 bases: TGTGCCAGCAGTGCCACCTATAGCGGGACAGGTCGCCACGAGCAGTACTTC.

V is TRBV10-2 and J is TRBJ1-4; no reliable D call. Germline V gene data show CDR1 as WSHSY and CDR2 as SAAADI. This CDR3 spans 12 amino acids. The V end lost 0 bases, the J end lost 12 bases, and 8 bases lay between the germline ends. Written as DNA, the CDR3 is TGCGCCAGCAGTGAGTCGTTCGGGGAACTGTTTTTT. The encoded protein is CASSESFGELFF.

V gene TRBV7-8 combines with J gene TRBJ1-1; D is undetermined. Germline CDR1 SGHVS, CDR2 FQNEAQ. V gave up 2 bases and J gave up 3 bases, with 19 bases separating them. The CDR3 is 17 amino acids. The CDR3 is CASSLYLSTTVDTEAFF. The DNA for the CDR3 is TGTGCCAGCAGCTTATATTTGAGTACCACAGTGGACACTGAAGCTTTCTTT.